This T cell receptor (beta chain) comes out of a study of T cells in Graves' hyperthyroidism and ophthalmopathy. From RNA transcripts, TCR beta CDR3 regions were amplified. In the first-round RT-PCR of the TCR CDR3, the HTBI primer set was used. TCRdb passed the multiplex PCR reads through MiXCR, listing each CDR3 protein once. The data hold 450,000 to 650,000 distinct CDR3 sequences, with approximately 17% observed a single time. Trimming removed 2 bases from V and 4 bases from J, with 6 bases in between. CDR1 and CDR2 (germline): ENHRY, SYGVKD. There are 13 residues in the CDR3. Exclusions: uncontrolled infection, other autoimmune disease, pregnancy, lactation.

Sequenced sample: blood. The chain employs TRBV10-3 and TRBJ2-1; D gene uncertain. This sequence was found in a woman between 18 and 29 years old with Graves' ophthalmopathy. CDR3 coding DNA: TGTGCCATCAGTGAGGACGGATACAATGAGCAGTTCTTC. This gives the protein CAISEDGYNEQFF.